This T cell receptor beta chain was retrieved from a study of shared T cell receptors in the human thymus. Germline V lookup: CDR1 KGHSH, CDR2 LQKENI. This CDR3 is built from 13 residues. V was pared by 5 bases and J by 1 base, with 8 bases between. Assay used: immunoSEQ multiplex PCR; TCRdb lists only in-frame clones, some missing. The sample consists of 500,000 to 550,000 clones, approximately 78% of them appearing once. A further study also used this sample, focusing on human thymus T cells. That paper notes: The people who donated were healthy Finnish babies having corrective surgery for congenital heart defects. Thymus specimens were resections from corrective heart surgery. An apparent bias in V and J gene usage was seen in thymic and blood repertoires. Unrelated people showed highly overlapping thymic repertoires, related research reported.

The chain uses TRBV18 and TRBJ2-5; D remains ambiguous. This sequence originates from a boy in the first two years of life with a congenital heart defect. The source material was thymocytes. The CDR3 here is CASSATGQETQYF. Written as DNA, the CDR3 is TGTGCCAGCTCAGCGACTGGCCAAGAGACCCAGTACTTC.